These 10 T cell receptor beta chains were sequenced from one sample in a study of blood T cell repertoires in COVID-19. Profiling relied on immunoSEQ multiplex PCR, and the TCRdb table lists in-frame clones only, not all of them. The table lists some 140,000 clones, 80% to 90% of them singletons, with roughly 2.5% in the top ten. The sequencing sample was made of peripheral blood. These TCRs come from a man aged 45-65 years with active COVID-19.

V usage is TRBV5-6 and J usage is TRBJ1-6, with 8 bases matching TRBD1. From germline, CDR1 is SGHDT and CDR2 YYEEEE. V shed 0 bases, J shed 10 bases, and the junction held 15 bases outside the gene matches. The CDR3 spans 18 residues. The CDR3 region has the DNA TGTGCCAGCAGCTTGGCCTCGGTTTCCAGGGGGCATCGATCACCCCTCCACTTT. Protein sequence: CASSLASVSRGHRSPLHF.

The rearrangement joins TRBV5-5 to TRBJ2-3; D call uncertain. V was pared by 6 bases and J by 2 bases, with 16 bases between. The germline V gene encodes CDR1 SGHKS and CDR2 YYEKEE (reference sequence). CDR3 length equals 15 residues. The CDR3 nucleotides read TGTGCCAGCATGTGGAGTAGTGTGAACACAGATACGCAGTATTTT. Translating gives CASMWSSVNTDTQYF. The full variable domain, in which reference TRBV5-5 and TRBJ2-3 provide the parts outside the CDR3, is DAGVTQSPTHLIKTRGQQVTLRCSPISGHKSVSWYQQVLGQGPQFIFQYYEKEERGRGNFPDRFSARQFPNYSSELNVNALLLGDSALYLCASMWSSVNTDTQYFGPGTRLTVL.

The chain combines TRBV5-6 with TRBJ1-6; 7 bases fit TRBD1. This CDR3 has 19 residues. Germline V gives CDR1 SGHDT, CDR2 YYEEEE. The trim removed 4 bases at V and 0 bases at J, leaving 13 bases unmatched. CDR3 sequence reads: CASSQPGQFPSSYNSPLHF. The CDR3 nucleotides are TGTGCCAGCAGCCAGCCGGGACAGTTCCCTAGCTCCTATAATTCACCCCTCCACTTT.

The J gene is TRBJ2-2, the V gene TRBV24-1; 8 nucleotides align to TRBD1. V dropped 5 bases and J dropped 4; count of bases not matched to a gene: 5. Looked up from germline, CDR1 is KGHDR and CDR2 is SFDVKD. The CDR3 covers 15 residues. CDR3 sequence: CATSGRTGSTGELFF. As DNA, the CDR3 is TGTGCCACCAGTGGTCGGACAGGGTCCACCGGGGAGCTGTTTTTT.

This sequence joins TRBV14 and TRBJ1-6; no firm D call. This CDR3 is built from 14 residues. V was cut by 1 base and J by 11 bases, with 12 bases left in between. Germline CDR1 SGHDN, CDR2 FVKESK. The CDR3 DNA sequence: TGTGCCAGCAGCCAAGGTTGGGAGGTGGCACCCCTCCACTTT. It specifies CASSQGWEVAPLHF.

The rearrangement uses TRBV18 and TRBJ1-1; possible D gene TRBD1, 5 bases. This CDR3 has 13 residues. The germline gives CDR1 KGHSH, CDR2 LQKENI. With 5 bases removed from V and 7 bases from J, the gap between germline ends came to 14 bases. The CDR3 DNA reads as TGTGCCAGCTCAGCAGGGATGGGGCTTGAAGCTTTCTTT. Protein: CASSAGMGLEAFF.

CDR3 DNA sequence: TGTGCCAGCAGCCCTAGTCTTGAGCAGTACTTC. It translates to CASSPSLEQYF. The V call is TRBV7-8, the J call TRBJ2-7; no clear D gene. Trimming removed 5 bases at V and 7 bases at J, with 9 bases between. CDR3 length: 11 amino acids. The germline CDR1 and CDR2 sequences are SGHVS and FQNEAQ.

The chain has TRBV6-4 and TRBJ2-3, with D maybe TRBD2 (5 bases). The germline V gene has CDR1 MRHNA and CDR2 SNTAGT. V was shortened by 4 bases and J by 3 bases, with 14 bases between the two germline ends. The CDR3 is made up of 15 amino acids. Here the CDR3 reads CASSVRGGITDTQYF. CDR3 nucleotide sequence: TGTGCCAGCAGTGTTCGGGGTGGGATAACAGATACGCAGTATTTT.

The chain links TRBV19 to TRBJ2-3, with D uncertain. Germline values: CDR1 LNHDA, CDR2 SQIVND (reference sequence). The CDR3 extends over 12 amino acids. Trimming removed 6 bases from V and 0 bases from J, with 4 bases in between. The CDR3 is CASRSSTDTQYF. DNA for the CDR3: TGTGCCAGTAGATCTAGCACAGATACGCAGTATTTT. The variable domain in full, with the rest retrieved from reference TRBV19 and TRBJ2-3, is DGGITQSPKYLFRKEGQNVTLSCEQNLNHDAMYWYRQDPGQGLRLIYYSQIVNDFQKGDIAEGYSVSREKKESFPLTVTSAQKNPTAFYLCASRSSTDTQYFGPGTRLTVL.

The chain links TRBV11-2 to TRBJ2-2, with a tentative D call TRBD2 (6 bases). Germline CDR1 SGHAT, CDR2 FQNNGV. V lost 4 bases and J 4 bases, leaving 10 bases between the germline ends. This CDR3 spans 14 amino acids. The CDR3 loop is CASSSGRRTGELFF. Written as DNA, the CDR3 is TGTGCCAGCAGCTCCGGGAGACGCACCGGGGAGCTGTTTTTT.